This TCR beta chain comes out of a study of cytomegalovirus exposure and HLA in healthy donors. Amplification used 60 Vbeta primers and 13 Jbeta primers. Generated by immunoSEQ multiplex PCR, the TCRdb table keeps only in-frame clones and is missing some. The sample contains 150,000 to 200,000 clones, roughly 85% of which appear only once. The CDR3 runs to 15 residues. Germline-derived CDR1 and CDR2 are KGHSH and LQKENI. Study results and caveats: Indistinguishable V segments, including TRBV6-2 and TRBV6-3, were excluded. Earlier findings revealed that most TCR beta V segments proved productive either about 87% or about 30% of the time. Later examination showed HLA-associated TCR beta chains had greater clonal expansion than equally common others.

Turning to this clone: Its antigen is not identified. The junction departs from germline at one end; a sequencing error may be responsible.

The sequenced sample consisted of PBMCs. This clonotype was obtained from a woman between 45 and 65 years old in good health and CMV-seronegative. The chain links TRBV18 to TRBJ2-5; 7 bases match TRBD1. DNA for the CDR3: TGTGCCAGCTCACCACAGGGGGCTCTAAAAGAGGCCCAGTACTTC. Amino acids: CASSPQGALKEAQYF.